This TCR beta chain was recorded in a study of OX40 agonist ivuxolimab in advanced cancers. Background on the study: Prior checkpoint blockade (anti-PD-1, anti-PD-L1 or anti-CTLA-4) was permitted; approximately 40% had it. Whole-study results and caveats: Clonal expansion in partial responders at 0.1-3.0 mg/kg ranked among the lowest. Among the nonresponders, some also had low normalized T-cell clonal expansion. Dosing at 0.1 to 3.0 mg/kg was accompanied by clonal expansion of CD4+ and CD8+ blood T cells by week 6.

Germline V gives CDR1 LNHDA, CDR2 SQIVND (reference sequence). The V gene end was trimmed by 6 bases and the J gene end by 4 bases; junction bases not matched to a gene: 9. CDR3 length equals 16 residues. This clone was observed once. The antigen is unknown. Sequenced by immunoSEQ multiplex PCR; TCRdb stores in-frame clones only, minus some. The sample includes some 80,000 clones, 70% to 90% of them seen just once. This chain joins TRBV19 and TRBJ2-1; 10 bases agree with TRBD2. Specimen: CD4+ or CD8+ T cells sorted from blood, collected in a trial of the OX40 agonist ivuxolimab. The origin of this receptor is an adult with an advanced solid tumor such as melanoma, head and neck, liver or kidney cancer. CDR3 residues: CASRDLSGGAYNEQFF. CDR3 coding DNA: TGTGCCAGTAGGGACCTGAGCGGGGGGGCATACAATGAGCAGTTCTTC.